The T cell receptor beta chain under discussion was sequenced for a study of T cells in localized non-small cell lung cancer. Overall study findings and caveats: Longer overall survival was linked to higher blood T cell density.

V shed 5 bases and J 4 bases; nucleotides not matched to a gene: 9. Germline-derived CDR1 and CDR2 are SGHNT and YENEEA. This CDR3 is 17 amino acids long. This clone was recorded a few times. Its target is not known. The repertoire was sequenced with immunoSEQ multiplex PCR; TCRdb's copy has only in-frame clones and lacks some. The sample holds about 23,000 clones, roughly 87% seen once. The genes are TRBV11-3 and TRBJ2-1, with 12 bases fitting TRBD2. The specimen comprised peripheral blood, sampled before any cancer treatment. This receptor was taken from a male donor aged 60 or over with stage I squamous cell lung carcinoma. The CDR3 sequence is CASSPQLLAGGYNEQFF. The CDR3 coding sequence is TGTGCCAGCAGCCCCCAGTTACTAGCGGGAGGATACAATGAGCAGTTCTTC.